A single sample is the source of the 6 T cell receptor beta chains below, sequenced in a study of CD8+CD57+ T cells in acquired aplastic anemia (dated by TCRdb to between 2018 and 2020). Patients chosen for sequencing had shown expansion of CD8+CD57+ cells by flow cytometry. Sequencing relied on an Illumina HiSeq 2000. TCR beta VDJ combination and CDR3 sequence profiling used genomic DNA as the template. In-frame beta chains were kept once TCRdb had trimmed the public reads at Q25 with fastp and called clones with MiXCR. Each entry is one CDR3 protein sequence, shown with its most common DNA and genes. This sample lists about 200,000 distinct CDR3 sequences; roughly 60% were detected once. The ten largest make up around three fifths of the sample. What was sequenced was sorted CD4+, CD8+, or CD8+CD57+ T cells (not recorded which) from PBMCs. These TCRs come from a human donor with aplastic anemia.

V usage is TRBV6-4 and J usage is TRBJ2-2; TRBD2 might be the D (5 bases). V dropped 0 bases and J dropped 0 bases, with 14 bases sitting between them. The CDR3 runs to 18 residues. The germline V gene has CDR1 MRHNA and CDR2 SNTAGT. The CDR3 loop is CASSDSKVRGPNTGELFF. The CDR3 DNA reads TGTGCCAGCAGTGACTCCAAAGTTAGAGGGCCGAACACCGGGGAGCTGTTTTTT.

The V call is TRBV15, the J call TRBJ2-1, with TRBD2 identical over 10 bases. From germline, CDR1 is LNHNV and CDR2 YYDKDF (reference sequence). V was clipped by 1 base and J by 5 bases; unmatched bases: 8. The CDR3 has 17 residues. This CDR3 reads CATSRAKGTSENNEQFF. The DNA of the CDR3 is TGTGCCACCAGCAGAGCTAAAGGGACTAGCGAGAACAATGAGCAGTTCTTC.

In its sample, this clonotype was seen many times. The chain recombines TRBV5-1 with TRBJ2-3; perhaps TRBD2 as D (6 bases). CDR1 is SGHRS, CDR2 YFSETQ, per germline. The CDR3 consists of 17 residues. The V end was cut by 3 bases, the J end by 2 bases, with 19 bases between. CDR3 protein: CASSYGRGGPFTDTQYF. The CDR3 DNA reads TGCGCCAGCAGCTATGGGCGGGGAGGTCCTTTCACAGATACGCAGTATTTT.

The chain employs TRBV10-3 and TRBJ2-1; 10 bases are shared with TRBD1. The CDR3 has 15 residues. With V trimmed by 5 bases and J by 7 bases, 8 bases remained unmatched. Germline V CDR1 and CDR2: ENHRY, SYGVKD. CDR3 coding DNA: TGTGCCATCAGTCGGGCGGGACAGGGGTTGAATGAGCAGTTCTTC. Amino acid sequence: CAISRAGQGLNEQFF.

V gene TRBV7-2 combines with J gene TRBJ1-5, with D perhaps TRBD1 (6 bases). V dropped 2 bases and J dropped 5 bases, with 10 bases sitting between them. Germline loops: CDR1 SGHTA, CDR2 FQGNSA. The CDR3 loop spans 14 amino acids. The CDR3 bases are TGTGCCAGCAGCTTATTACAGGGAGATCAGCCCCAGCATTTT. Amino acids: CASSLLQGDQPQHF.

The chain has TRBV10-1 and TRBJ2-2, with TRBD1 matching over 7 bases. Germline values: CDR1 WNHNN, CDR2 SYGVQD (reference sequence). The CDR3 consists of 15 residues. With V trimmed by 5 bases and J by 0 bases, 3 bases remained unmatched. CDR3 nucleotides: TGCGCCAGCAGTACGGGACAGACGAACACCGGGGAGCTGTTTTTT. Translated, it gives CASSTGQTNTGELFF.